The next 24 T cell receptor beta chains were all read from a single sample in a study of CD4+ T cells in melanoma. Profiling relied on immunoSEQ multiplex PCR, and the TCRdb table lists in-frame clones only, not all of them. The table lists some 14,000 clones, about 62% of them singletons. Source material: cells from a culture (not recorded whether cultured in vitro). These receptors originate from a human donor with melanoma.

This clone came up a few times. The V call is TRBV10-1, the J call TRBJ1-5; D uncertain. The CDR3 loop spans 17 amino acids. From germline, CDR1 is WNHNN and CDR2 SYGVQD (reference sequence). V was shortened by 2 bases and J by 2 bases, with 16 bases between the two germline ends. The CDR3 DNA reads TGCGCCAGCAGTGAGCCAGCGTCGGGCAGTGGCAATCAGCCCCAGCATTTT. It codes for CASSEPASGSGNQPQHF.

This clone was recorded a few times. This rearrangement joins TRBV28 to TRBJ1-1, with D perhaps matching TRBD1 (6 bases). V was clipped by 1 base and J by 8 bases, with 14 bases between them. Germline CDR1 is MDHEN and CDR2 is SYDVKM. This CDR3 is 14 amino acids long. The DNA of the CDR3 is TGTGCCAGCAGTTTATTAACAGGGATGGAGGAAGCTTTCTTT. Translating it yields CASSLLTGMEEAFF.

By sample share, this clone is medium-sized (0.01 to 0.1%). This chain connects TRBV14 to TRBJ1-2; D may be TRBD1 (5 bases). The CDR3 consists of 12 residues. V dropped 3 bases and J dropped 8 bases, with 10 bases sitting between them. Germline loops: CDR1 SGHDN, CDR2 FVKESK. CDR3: CASSQTANGYTF. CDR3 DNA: TGTGCCAGCAGCCAGACAGCCAACGGCTACACCTTC. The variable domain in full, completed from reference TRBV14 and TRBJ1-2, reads EAGVTQFPSHSVIEKGQTVTLRCDPISGHDNLYWYRRVMGKEIKFLLHFVKESKQDESGMPNNRFLAERTGGTYSTLKVQPAELEDSGVYFCASSQTANGYTFGSGTRLTVV.

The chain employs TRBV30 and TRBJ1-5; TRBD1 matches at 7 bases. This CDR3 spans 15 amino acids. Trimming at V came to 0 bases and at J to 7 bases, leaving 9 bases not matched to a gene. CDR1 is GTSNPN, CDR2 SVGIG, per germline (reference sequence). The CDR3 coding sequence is TGTGCCTGGAGTGTACAAGGGGGCGGGAGGCAGCCCCAGCATTTT. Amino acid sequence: CAWSVQGGGRQPQHF.

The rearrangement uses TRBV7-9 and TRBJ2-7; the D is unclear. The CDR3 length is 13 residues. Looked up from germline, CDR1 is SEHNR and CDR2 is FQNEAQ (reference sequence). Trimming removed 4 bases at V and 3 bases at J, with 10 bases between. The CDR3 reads CASSSRTVYEQYF. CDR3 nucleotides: TGTGCCAGCAGCTCCCGGACCGTCTACGAGCAGTACTTC. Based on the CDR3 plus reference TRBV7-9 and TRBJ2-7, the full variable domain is DTGVSQNPRHKITKRGQNVTFRCDPISEHNRLYWYRQTLGQGPEFLTYFQNEAQLEKSRLLSDRFSAERPKGSFSTLEIQRTEQGDSAMYLCASSSRTVYEQYFGPGTRLTVT.

CDR3 sequence (DNA): TGCGCCAGCAGCCAGTGGCCCTCGGGGGAAGCGGGGGGGCGAGGGGCCAACGTCCTGACTTTC. It is translated as CASSQWPSGEAGGRGANVLTF. The chain is built from TRBV4-1 and TRBJ2-6, with 10 positions matching TRBD2. Looked up from germline, CDR1 is MGHRA and CDR2 is YSYEKL. The CDR3 is 21 amino acids. Unmatched junction bases numbered 18, after V lost 3 bases and J lost 4 bases.

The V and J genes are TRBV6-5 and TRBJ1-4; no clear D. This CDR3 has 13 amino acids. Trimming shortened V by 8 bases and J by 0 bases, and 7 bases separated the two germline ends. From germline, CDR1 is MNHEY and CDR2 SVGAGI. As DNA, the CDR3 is TGTGCCAGCGGGGAGGCAACTAATGAAAAACTGTTTTTT. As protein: CASGEATNEKLFF.

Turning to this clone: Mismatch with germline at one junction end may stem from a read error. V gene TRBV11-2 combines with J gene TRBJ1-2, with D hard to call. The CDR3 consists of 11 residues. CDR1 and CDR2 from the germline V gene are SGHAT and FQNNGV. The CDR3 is CGSSPGSGYTF. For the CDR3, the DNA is TGCGGTAGTAGTCCGGGATCTGGCTACACCTTC.

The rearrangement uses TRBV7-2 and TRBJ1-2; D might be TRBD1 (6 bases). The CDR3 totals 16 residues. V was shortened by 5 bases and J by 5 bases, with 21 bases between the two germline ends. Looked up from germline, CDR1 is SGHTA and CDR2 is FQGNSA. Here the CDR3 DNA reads TGTGCCAGCAGCCCCCCGCCCGCGACAGGCAGATATGGCTACACCTTC. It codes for CASSPPPATGRYGYTF. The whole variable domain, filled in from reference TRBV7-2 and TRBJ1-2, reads GAGVSQSPSNKVTEKGKDVELRCDPISGHTALYWYRQSLGQGLEFLIYFQGNSAPDKSGLPSDRFSAERTGGSVSTLTIQRTQQEDSAVYLCASSPPPATGRYGYTFGSGTRLTVV.

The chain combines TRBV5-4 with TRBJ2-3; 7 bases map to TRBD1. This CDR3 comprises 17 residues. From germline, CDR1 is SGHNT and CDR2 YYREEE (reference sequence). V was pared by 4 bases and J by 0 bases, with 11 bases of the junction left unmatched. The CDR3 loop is CASSRGQPSTSTDTQYF. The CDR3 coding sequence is TGTGCCAGCAGCCGGGGACAGCCCTCCACTAGCACAGATACGCAGTATTTT.

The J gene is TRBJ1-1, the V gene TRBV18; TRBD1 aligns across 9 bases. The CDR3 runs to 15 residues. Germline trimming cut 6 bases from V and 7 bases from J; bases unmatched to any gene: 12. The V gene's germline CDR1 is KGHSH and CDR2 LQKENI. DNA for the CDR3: TGTGCCAGCTCCCAAGGACAGGGGCAATCTAATGAAGCTTTCTTT. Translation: CASSQGQGQSNEAFF.

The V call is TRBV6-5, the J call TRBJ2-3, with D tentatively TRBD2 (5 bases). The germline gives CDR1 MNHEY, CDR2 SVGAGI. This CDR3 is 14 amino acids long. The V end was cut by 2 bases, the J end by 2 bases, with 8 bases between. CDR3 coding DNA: TGTGCCAGCAGTTACGCAGCGGCCACAGATACGCAGTATTTT. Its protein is CASSYAAATDTQYF.

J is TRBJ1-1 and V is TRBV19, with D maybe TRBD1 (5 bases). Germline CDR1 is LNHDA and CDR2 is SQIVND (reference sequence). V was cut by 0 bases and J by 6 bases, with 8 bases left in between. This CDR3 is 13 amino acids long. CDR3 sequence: CASSIEKQAEAFF. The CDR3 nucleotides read TGTGCCAGTAGTATAGAAAAACAGGCTGAAGCTTTCTTT.

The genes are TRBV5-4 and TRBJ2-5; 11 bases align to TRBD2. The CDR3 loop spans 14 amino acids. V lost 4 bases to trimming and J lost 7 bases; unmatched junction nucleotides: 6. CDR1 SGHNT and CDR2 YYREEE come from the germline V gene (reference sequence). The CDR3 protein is CASSPGLAGGTQYF. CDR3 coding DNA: TGTGCCAGCAGCCCCGGTCTAGCGGGGGGGACCCAGTACTTC.

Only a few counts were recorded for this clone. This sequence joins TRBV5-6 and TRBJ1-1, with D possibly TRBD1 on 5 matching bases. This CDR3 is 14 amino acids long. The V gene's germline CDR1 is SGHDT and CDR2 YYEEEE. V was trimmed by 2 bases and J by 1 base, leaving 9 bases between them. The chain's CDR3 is CASSFLGANTEAFF. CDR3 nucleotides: TGTGCCAGCAGCTTCTTAGGGGCGAACACTGAAGCTTTCTTT.

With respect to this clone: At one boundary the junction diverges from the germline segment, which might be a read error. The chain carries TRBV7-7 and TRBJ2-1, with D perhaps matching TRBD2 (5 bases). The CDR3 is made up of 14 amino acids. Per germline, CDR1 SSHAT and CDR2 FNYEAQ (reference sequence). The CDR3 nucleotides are TGTGCTAGCAGCTTAATGCTAGCATGGGATGAGCAGTTCTTC. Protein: CASSLMLAWDEQFF.

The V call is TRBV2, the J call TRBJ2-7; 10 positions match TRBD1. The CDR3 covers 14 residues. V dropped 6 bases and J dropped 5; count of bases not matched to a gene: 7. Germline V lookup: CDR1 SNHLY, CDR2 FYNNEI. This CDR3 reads CASRGTGVVHEQYF. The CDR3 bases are TGTGCCAGCAGGGGGACAGGGGTGGTCCACGAGCAGTACTTC.

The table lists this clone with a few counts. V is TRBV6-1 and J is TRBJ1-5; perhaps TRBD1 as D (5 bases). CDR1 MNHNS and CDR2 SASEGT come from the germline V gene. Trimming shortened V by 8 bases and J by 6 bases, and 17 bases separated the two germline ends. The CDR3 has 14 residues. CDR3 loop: CASSSGLRGQPQHF. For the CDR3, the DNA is TGTGCCAGCTCATCAGGGCTAAGGGGTCAGCCCCAGCATTTT.

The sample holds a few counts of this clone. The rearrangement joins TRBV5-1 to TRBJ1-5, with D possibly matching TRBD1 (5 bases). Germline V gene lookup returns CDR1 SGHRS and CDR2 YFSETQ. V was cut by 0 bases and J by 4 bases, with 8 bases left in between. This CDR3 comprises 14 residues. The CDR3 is CASSLGAGNQPQHF. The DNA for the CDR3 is TGCGCCAGCAGCTTGGGGGCAGGGAATCAGCCCCAGCATTTT.

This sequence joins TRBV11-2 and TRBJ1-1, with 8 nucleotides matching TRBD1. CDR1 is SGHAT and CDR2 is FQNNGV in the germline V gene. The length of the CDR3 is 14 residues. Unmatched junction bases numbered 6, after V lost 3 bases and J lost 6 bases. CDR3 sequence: CASSLDRAVPEAFF. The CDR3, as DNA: TGTGCCAGCAGCTTGGACAGGGCGGTTCCTGAAGCTTTCTTT.

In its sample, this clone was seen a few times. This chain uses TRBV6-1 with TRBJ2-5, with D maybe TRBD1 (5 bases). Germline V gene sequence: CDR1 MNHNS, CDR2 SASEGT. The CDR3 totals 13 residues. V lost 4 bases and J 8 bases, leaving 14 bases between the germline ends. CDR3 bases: TGTGCCAGCAGTGTACCCCAGGGCTCCACCCAGTACTTC. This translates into CASSVPQGSTQYF.

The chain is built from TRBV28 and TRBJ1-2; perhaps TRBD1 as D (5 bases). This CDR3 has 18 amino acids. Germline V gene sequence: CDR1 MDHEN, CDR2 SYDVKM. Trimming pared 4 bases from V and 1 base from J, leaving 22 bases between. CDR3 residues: CASSSPLSSGPLNYGYTF. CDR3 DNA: TGTGCCAGCAGTTCACCTCTTTCATCAGGGCCCCTTAACTATGGCTACACCTTC.

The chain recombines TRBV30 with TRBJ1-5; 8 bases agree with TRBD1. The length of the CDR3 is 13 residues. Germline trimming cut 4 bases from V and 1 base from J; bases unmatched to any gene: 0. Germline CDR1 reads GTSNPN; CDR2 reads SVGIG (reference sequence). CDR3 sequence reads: CAWNRGSNQPQHF. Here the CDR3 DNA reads TGTGCCTGGAACAGGGGGAGCAATCAGCCCCAGCATTTT.

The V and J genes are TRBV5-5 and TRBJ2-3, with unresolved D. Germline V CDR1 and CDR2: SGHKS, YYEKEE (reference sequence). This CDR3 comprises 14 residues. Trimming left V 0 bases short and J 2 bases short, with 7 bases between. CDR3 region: CASSLDGITDTQYF. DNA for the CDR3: TGTGCCAGCAGCTTGGATGGAATCACAGATACGCAGTATTTT.